This is a list of T cell receptor beta chains from one sample in a study of blood T cell repertoires in COVID-19. Profiling relied on immunoSEQ multiplex PCR, and the TCRdb table lists in-frame clones only, not all of them. The profile covers fewer than 250,000 clones, with approximately 84% appearing a single time and around 10% taken by the ten largest. The specimen sequenced was peripheral blood. The receptors originated from a man aged 50-60 years with COVID-19, enrolled during active disease. Both conserved end residues are part of each CDR3. The D gene is left open where the match is weak. Clone sizes are given selectively: once, few, many, or a class where the clone is expanded.

>TRBJ2-2|TRBD2|NA|TRBV28
TGTGCCAGCAGTTTTTCCGCGGGGGGAGGGACCGGGGAGCTGTTTTTT
CASSFSAGGGTGELFF
>TRBJ2-7|NA|NA|TRBV19
TGTGCCAGTAGCAGCGAGGGAAACGAGCAGTACTTC
CASSSEGNEQYF
>TRBJ1-4|NA|NA|TRBV15
TGTGCCACCAGCAGAGAGGGGGCTGCAACTAATGAAAAACTGTTTTTT
CATSREGAATNEKLFF
>TRBJ2-7|NA|NA|TRBV10-1
TGCGCCAGCAGCCCCATACAGGTGTCTACCCGATACGAGCAGTACTTC
CASSPIQVSTRYEQYF
>TRBJ1-6|TRBD1|NA|TRBV2
TGTGCCACAGGAGGAACAGGGGATAATAATTCACCCCTCCACTTT
CATGGTGDNNSPLHF
>TRBJ1-1|NA|NA|TRBV6-5
TGTGCCAGCAGTTCATCCGGGAGGGACACTGAAGCTTTCTTT
CASSSSGRDTEAFF
>TRBJ1-2|TRBD1|NA|TRBV19
TGTGCCAGTAGTATAGGGCTGACAGGGGGCCGCAACTATGGCTACACCTTC
CASSIGLTGGRNYGYTF
>TRBJ2-7|TRBD2|once|TRBV3-1/TRBV3-2
TGTGCCAGCAGCCAAGATTCGACTAGCGGGAGGACGAGCTCCTACGAGCAGTACTTC
CASSQDSTSGRTSSYEQYF
>TRBJ1-1|TRBD1|NA|TRBV7-2
TGTGCCAGCAGCTCGCAAGGCCCGGGACAGTTGAACACTGAAGCTTTCTTT
CASSSQGPGQLNTEAFF
>TRBJ2-1|TRBD2|NA|TRBV19
TGTGCCAGTAGTAGCCCGGGACTAGCGGGAGGGACCTACTCCTACAATGAGCAGTTCTTC
CASSSPGLAGGTYSYNEQFF
>TRBJ2-5|NA|NA|TRBV5-1
TGCGCCAGCAGGGGGGAGGCCCAAGAGACCCAGTACTTC
CASRGEAQETQYF
>TRBJ2-2|TRBD2|NA|TRBV5-8
TGTGCCAGCAGCACGGGACTAGCGGAGGGAACCGGGGAGCTGTTTTTT
CASSTGLAEGTGELFF
>TRBJ2-7|NA|NA|TRBV24-1
TGTGCCACCAGATCAGGGGCTCCCCGCTACGAGCAGTACTTC
CATRSGAPRYEQYF
>TRBJ1-2|TRBD1|NA|TRBV5-4
TGTGCCAGCAGCCCGGACAGGGGACTCTATGGCTACACCTTC
CASSPDRGLYGYTF
>TRBJ2-4|TRBD1|NA|TRBV19
TGTGCCAGTAGTAGGTTGGGGACAGGGGGCATAGAGAAAAACATTCAGTACTTC
CASSRLGTGGIEKNIQYF
>TRBJ1-2|NA|NA|TRBV4-1
TGCGCCAGCAGCCAAGATATGAGGGGGTTAAACTATGGCTACACCTTC
CASSQDMRGLNYGYTF
>TRBJ1-1|TRBD1|NA|TRBV2
TGTGCCAGCAGTGGGCCTAACAGGGGAACCTTT
CASSGPNRGTF
>TRBJ1-6|TRBD1|NA|TRBV27
TGTGCCAGCCGCCGGGGAGGACAGGGTTCACCCCTCCACTTT
CASRRGGQGSPLHF
>TRBJ2-1|TRBD2|NA|TRBV6-5
TGTGCCAGCAGGGCCGGGACTAGCGGTTACAATGAGCAGTTCTTC
CASRAGTSGYNEQFF
>TRBJ1-4|NA|NA|TRBV6-5
TGTGCCAGCAGTTACATGGGGGGTGCAACTAATGAAAAACTGTTTTTT
CASSYMGGATNEKLFF
>TRBJ2-4|TRBD2|NA|TRBV19
TGTGCCAGTAGTATATGGGCTAGCGGGGGCCTTAAAAACATTCAGTACTTC
CASSIWASGGLKNIQYF
>TRBJ2-7|TRBD1|NA|TRBV18
TGTGCCAGCTCACCGATGGTACCGGGACAGGCAACCTACGAGCAGTACTTC
CASSPMVPGQATYEQYF
>TRBJ2-1|TRBD2|NA|TRBV11-2
TGTGCCAGCAGCTCTTTAGCGGGGGGGCCGGGTGAGCAGTTCTTC
CASSSLAGGPGEQFF
>TRBJ2-7|NA|NA|TRBV29-1
TGCAGCGTCCTCCCCCTAAGGGGTACGGGTGAGCAGTACTTC
CSVLPLRGTGEQYF
>TRBJ1-4|NA|NA|TRBV5-1
TGCGCCAGCAGCTGGCAGGGCGTCACTAATGAAAAACTGTTTTTT
CASSWQGVTNEKLFF
>TRBJ1-6|NA|NA|TRBV2
TGTGCCAGCAGCGAACTCCGAACAGGGAATTCACCCCTCCACTTT
CASSELRTGNSPLHF